These 3 T cell receptor beta chains came from one sample sequenced in a study of cytomegalovirus exposure and HLA in healthy donors. The PCR employed 60 Vbeta primers together with 13 Jbeta primers. Measured with immunoSEQ multiplex PCR; TCRdb has only the in-frame clones, and not every one. This sample yields over 95,000 clones, of which roughly three quarters are seen a single time; 7.7% belongs to the top ten. The sample was PBMCs. These TCRs come from a female donor in good health and CMV-seronegative.

This clone has a handful of counts. At one end the junction does not follow the germline gene, possibly because of a read error. The chain couples TRBV7-2 to TRBJ2-3; TRBD2 is a possible D gene (5 bases). The germline gives CDR1 SGHTA, CDR2 FQGNSA. This CDR3 is built from 11 residues. The CDR3 nucleotides are TGTGCCAGCAGCTCGGACTCCTTCCCGAATTTT. This translates into CASSSDSFPNF.

There are a few counts of this clone. This chain connects TRBV6-1 to TRBJ2-3, with a weak D call TRBD2 (5 bases). Germline lookup yields CDR1 MNHNS and CDR2 SASEGT. V was cut by 8 bases and J by 0 bases, with 12 bases left in between. This CDR3 has 14 amino acids. The CDR3 DNA follows: TGTGCCAGCCAGACTGGGAGAAGCACAGATACGCAGTATTTT. This sequence encodes CASQTGRSTDTQYF.

The table lists this clone with a few counts. The V call is TRBV5-1, the J call TRBJ1-2; D perhaps matches TRBD1 (6 bases). The CDR3 runs to 14 residues. V lost 0 bases to trimming and J lost 4 bases, with 10 bases between them. The germline V gene has CDR1 SGHRS and CDR2 YFSETQ. The CDR3 DNA follows: TGCGCCAGCAGCTTGGACGGGACAACCTATGGCTACACCTTC. This encodes CASSLDGTTYGYTF.